This TCR beta chain is from a study of PD-L1 blockade in urothelial cancer. About the study: Patients took up atezolizumab in 2014 at 1,200 mg intravenously every 3 weeks. Samples taken from tumors held T cells that numbered over 1,100 at the median.

The table lists this clone with a few counts. Sequencing used immunoSEQ multiplex PCR; TCRdb keeps in-frame clones, though not all of them. This table holds some 800 clones, around 32% found once. The V end was cut by 6 bases, the J end by 9 bases, with 21 bases between. The CDR3 spans 15 residues. V gene TRBV6-7 combines with J gene TRBJ2-1; TRBD1 is a possible D gene (7 bases). TRBV6-7 has ORF status, its function being uncertain. The TCR was taken from a man in his fifties with urothelial cancer. Specimen: tumor tissue, collected before atezolizumab (anti-PD-L1) treatment. In DNA form, the CDR3 reads TGTGCCAGCAGCCTCGGTCAGGGGGGTATTGGTGAGCAGTTCTTC. This codes for CASSLGQGGIGEQFF.